This TCR beta chain was recorded in a study of T cell repertoires in cytomegalovirus infection (dated by TCRdb to about 2019). Looking at the study overall: Alongside well-studied HLA-B-restricted epitopes, the peptide stimulations were aimed at recently identified HLA-C-restricted CMV epitopes, whose presentation resists viral immunomodulation. Because public TCR beta signatures pointed to carriage of CMV infection together with the matching HLA type, the HLA type of each donor mattered for the analysis. General study outcomes and caveats: The ex vivo response was dominated by HLA-C-restricted CMV-specific TCR beta clonotypes, which also provided the single most frequent clonotype in two of eight donors. Carriers of CMV infection plus the relevant HLA type were discriminated by the cumulative frequency of public TCR beta family members in the study cohort and in an independent roughly 370-donor cohort.

This clonotype was seen a handful of times. Its antigen is not yet known. There are no base qualities to consult, and no much larger clone falls within one base. Reads for this sample came from an Illumina HiSeq 1500. TCRdb itself trimmed the public reads at Q25 with fastp, ran MiXCR and retained productive beta chains. Duplicate CDR3 protein sequences are folded into a single record with the most common DNA and genes. The sample table holds 380,000 or so distinct CDR3 sequences, of which nearly 35% were seen once. 13% of the sample comes from the top ten. From the germline V gene, CDR1 is WSHSY and CDR2 is SAAADI. Trimmed from V: 4 bases; trimmed from J: 4 bases; junction bases lacking a gene match: 9. From the cysteine through the phenylalanine, the CDR3 covers 15 amino acids. Only the CDR3 DNA is retained, 45 bases long and in frame from the first base. The treatment or condition label on this specimen signifies: in vitro stimulation with specific CMV peptide epitopes to enrich CMV-specific T cells.

Material: cultured PBMCs, obtained from culture after CMV antigen stimulation. In this chain, TRBV10-2 is recombined with TRBJ1-2; 7 bases in the junction line up with TRBD1. The TCR comes from a human donor in good health (CMV status not recorded). Some clones in this sample may be carry-over from other donors' samples. The CDR3 has the sequence CASSAGGLGSYGYTF. Read as DNA, the sequence is TGCGCCAGCAGTGCAGGGGGATTAGGTAGCTATGGCTACACCTTC.